In its sample, the clone carrying this T cell receptor (beta chain) was seen once. The antigen is undetermined. The germline V gene encodes CDR1 MDHEN and CDR2 SYDVKM. The CDR3 has 12 amino acids. V was shortened by 3 bases and J by 3 bases, with 5 bases between the two germline ends. TCRdb recomputed calls from the reads with MiXCR, one row per CDR3 protein. The sample holds around 360,000 distinct CDR3 sequences, approximately 35% seen once. The data derive from a study of T cell repertoires in cytomegalovirus infection. Whole-study context: Shared public TCR beta signatures pointed to both CMV infection and a matching HLA type.

Whole-study results and caveats: The cumulative frequency of public TCR beta families identified carriers of CMV plus the relevant HLA.

This chain connects TRBV28 to TRBJ1-2; D is undetermined. The sequencing here drew on cultured PBMCs, taken from culture after CMV antigen stimulation. The sequence derives from a human donor in good health (CMV status not recorded). Some clones in this sample may be carry-over from other donors' samples. CDR3 sequence reads: CASSFHHYGYTF. The CDR3 bases are TGTGCCAGCAGTTTTCATCACTATGGCTACACCTTC.